This T cell receptor beta chain was captured by sequencing in a study of blood T cell repertoires in COVID-19. CDR3 length equals 15 residues. Looked up from germline, CDR1 is SGHRS and CDR2 is YFSETQ. V was shortened by 5 bases and J by 5 bases, with 16 bases between the two germline ends. Assay used: immunoSEQ multiplex PCR; TCRdb lists only in-frame clones, some missing. The table includes 200,000 to 300,000 clones, around nine tenths detected once. Participants spanned ages 18 to 89 years and resided in about two dozen US areas. The material sequenced was PBMCs or T cells enriched from blood (not recorded which). The TCR sequence derives from a woman under 30 who had recovered from COVID-19. The gene calls are TRBV5-1 and TRBJ2-2; D might be TRBD2 (5 bases). This CDR3 reads CASSLTSSSTGELFF. The CDR3 DNA is TGCGCCAGCAGTCTTACGTCTAGCTCGACCGGGGAGCTGTTTTTT.